This T cell receptor beta chain was identified during a study of monozygotic twins with inflammatory bowel disease. Study findings and constraints: Healthy co-twins showed greater TCRbeta diversity (inverse Simpson) than IBD patients. T cell subtypes that differed could not be told apart.

Nested PCRs of 16 and 9 cycles, two in total, were run on TCRalpha and TCRbeta cDNA. TCRdb reworked the 5' RACE reads into one entry per CDR3 protein, no DNA. The sample totals 400,000 to 500,000 distinct CDR3 sequences. Isolation of total RNA was performed on whole blood, with no prior T cell sorting. The CDR3 is 14 residues long. The germline V gene has CDR1 DFQATT and CDR2 SNEGSKA (reference sequence). Comment on this clonotype: Its antigen is not identified.

The sequence came from a human donor with ulcerative colitis or Crohn's disease, or a healthy co-twin of an affected twin (not recorded which). The V gene is TRBV20-1, the J gene TRBJ2-1; lacking DNA, the TRBD1 call made by TCRdb goes unchecked. Material for sequencing was blood. This CDR3 is CSASQGAGGNEQFF.